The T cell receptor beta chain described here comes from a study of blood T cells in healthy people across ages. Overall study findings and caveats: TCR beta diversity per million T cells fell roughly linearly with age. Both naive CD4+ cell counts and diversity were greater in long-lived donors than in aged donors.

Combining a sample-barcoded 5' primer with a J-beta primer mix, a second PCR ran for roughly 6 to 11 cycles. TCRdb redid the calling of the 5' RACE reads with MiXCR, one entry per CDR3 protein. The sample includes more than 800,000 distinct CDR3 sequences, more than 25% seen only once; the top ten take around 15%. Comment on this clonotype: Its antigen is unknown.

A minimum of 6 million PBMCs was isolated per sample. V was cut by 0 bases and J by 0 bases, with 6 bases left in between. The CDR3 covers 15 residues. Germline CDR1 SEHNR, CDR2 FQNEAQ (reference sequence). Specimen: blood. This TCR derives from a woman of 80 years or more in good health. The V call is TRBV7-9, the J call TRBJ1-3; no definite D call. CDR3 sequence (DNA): TGTGCCAGCAGCTTAGCCGGCGCCTCTGGAAACACCATATATTTT. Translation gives CASSLAGASGNTIYF.